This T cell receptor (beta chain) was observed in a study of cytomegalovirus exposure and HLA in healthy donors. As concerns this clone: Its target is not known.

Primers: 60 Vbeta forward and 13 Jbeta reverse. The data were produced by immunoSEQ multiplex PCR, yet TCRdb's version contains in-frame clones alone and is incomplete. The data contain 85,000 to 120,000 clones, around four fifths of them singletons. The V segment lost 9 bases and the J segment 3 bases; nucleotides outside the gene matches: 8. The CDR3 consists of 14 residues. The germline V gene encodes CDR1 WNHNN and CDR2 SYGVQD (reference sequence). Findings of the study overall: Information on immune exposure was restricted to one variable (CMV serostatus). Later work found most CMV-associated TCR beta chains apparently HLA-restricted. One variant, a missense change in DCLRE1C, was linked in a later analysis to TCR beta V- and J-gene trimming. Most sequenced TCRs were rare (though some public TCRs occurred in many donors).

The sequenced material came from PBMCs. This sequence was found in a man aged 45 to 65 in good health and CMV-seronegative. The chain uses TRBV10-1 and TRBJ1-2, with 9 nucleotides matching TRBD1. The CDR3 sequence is CARGTGTIYYGYTF. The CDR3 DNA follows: TGCGCCAGAGGGACAGGGACCATTTACTATGGCTACACCTTC.